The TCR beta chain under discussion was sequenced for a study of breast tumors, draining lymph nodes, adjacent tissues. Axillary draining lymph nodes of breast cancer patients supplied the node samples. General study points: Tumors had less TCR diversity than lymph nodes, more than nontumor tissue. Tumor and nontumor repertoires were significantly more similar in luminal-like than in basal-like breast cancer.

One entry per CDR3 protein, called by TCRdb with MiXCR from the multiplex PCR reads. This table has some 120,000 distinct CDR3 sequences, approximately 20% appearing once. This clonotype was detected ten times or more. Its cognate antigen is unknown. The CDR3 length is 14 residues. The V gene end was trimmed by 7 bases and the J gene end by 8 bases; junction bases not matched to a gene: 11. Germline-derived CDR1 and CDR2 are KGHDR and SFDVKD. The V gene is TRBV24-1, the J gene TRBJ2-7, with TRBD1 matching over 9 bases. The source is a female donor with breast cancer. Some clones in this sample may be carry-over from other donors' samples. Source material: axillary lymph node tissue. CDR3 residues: CATSTRRDRAKQYF. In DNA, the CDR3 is TGTGCCACCAGCACTAGAAGGGACAGGGCGAAGCAGTACTTC.